These 16 T cell receptor beta chains were all obtained from the same sample, sequenced in a study of cytomegalovirus exposure and HLA in healthy donors (dated by TCRdb to about 2017). The library was generated by the immunoSEQ multiplex PCR assay. For the multiplex PCR, a mixture combining 60 forward primers for TCR Vbeta segments and 13 reverse primers for TCR Jbeta segments was used. This is the immuneACCESS table as TCRdb keeps it, with only in-frame sequences that have V and J called. A part of the clones is gone; compared with another copy, unresolved V genes explain less than half, and the rest is unexplained. This sample lists about 230,000 clones; roughly 81% were detected once. Of the sample, roughly 0.24% is held by the ten largest clones. Material for sequencing was PBMCs. These receptors came from a girl between 2 and 10 years old in good health and CMV-seronegative.

The J gene is TRBJ2-1, the V gene TRBV5-1, with 9 bases lining up with TRBD2. V lost 8 bases, J lost 3 bases, and 12 bases stayed unmatched. The CDR3 has 16 residues. Germline V gene lookup returns CDR1 SGHRS and CDR2 YFSETQ. CDR3 sequence (DNA): TGCGCCAGTCTCGTGGGAGCGGGGGGTTACTACAATGAGCAGTTCTTC. Translation gives CASLVGAGGYYNEQFF.

This clone was detected once. The rearrangement links TRBV6-5 to TRBJ1-4; D may be TRBD1 (6 bases). This CDR3 contains 16 residues. Germline V CDR1 and CDR2: MNHEY, SVGAGI. With 0 bases removed from V and 3 bases from J, the gap between germline ends came to 11 bases. In DNA, the CDR3 is TGTGCCAGCAGTTACTCGAGGGGGGGGGCTAATGAAAAACTGTTTTTT. It encodes CASSYSRGGANEKLFF.

The V and J genes are TRBV7-6 and TRBJ2-5; D is possibly TRBD1 (6 bases). V lost 2 bases and J 2 bases, leaving 12 bases between the germline ends. The length of the CDR3 is 15 residues. CDR1 and CDR2 (germline): SGHVS, FNYEAQ. CDR3 residues: CASSLPGTNQETQYF. The CDR3 DNA follows: TGTGCCAGCAGCTTACCCGGGACAAATCAAGAGACCCAGTACTTC.

The V call is TRBV4-1, the J call TRBJ1-1; D might be TRBD1 (5 bases). V lost 4 bases and J lost 0, with 12 bases in between. Germline V gene lookup returns CDR1 MGHRA and CDR2 YSYEKL. The CDR3 consists of 15 residues. The chain's CDR3 is CASSPQATLNTEAFF. CDR3 in DNA: TGCGCCAGCAGCCCACAGGCCACATTGAACACTGAAGCTTTCTTT.

This clone was recorded once. This rearrangement joins TRBV15 to TRBJ2-2, with D possibly being TRBD2 (6 bases). The V and J ends lost 3 bases and 4 bases respectively, with 12 bases between them. Looked up from germline, CDR1 is LNHNV and CDR2 is YYDKDF (reference sequence). The CDR3 loop spans 15 amino acids. The CDR3 DNA follows: TGTGCCACCAGCAGGGTCGTGGGAGGCACCGGGGAGCTGTTTTTT. Its translation: CATSRVVGGTGELFF.

This clone was seen more than once but under ten times. CDR3 coding DNA: TGTGCCAGCAGTGGACAGGGGGCTGGAAACACCATATATTTT. Residues: CASSGQGAGNTIYF. The genes are TRBV6-1 and TRBJ1-3; TRBD1 aligns across 9 bases. CDR1 and CDR2 (germline): MNHNS, SASEGT. The CDR3 contains 14 residues. Germline trimming cut 4 bases from V and 2 bases from J; bases unmatched to any gene: 0.

The chain employs TRBV7-6 and TRBJ1-4; D is uncertain. Germline V gene lookup returns CDR1 SGHVS and CDR2 FNYEAQ. This CDR3 has 15 amino acids. The V end was cut by 5 bases, the J end by 3 bases, with 13 bases between. CDR3 in amino acids: CASSKGGQANEKLFF. For the CDR3, the DNA is TGTGCCAGCAGCAAAGGCGGGCAGGCTAATGAAAAACTGTTTTTT. The full variable domain, with the rest looked up from reference TRBV7-6 and TRBJ1-4, is GAGVSQSPRYKVTKRGQDVALRCDPISGHVSLYWYRQALGQGPEFLTYFNYEAQQDKSGLPNDRFSAERPEGSISTLTIQRTEQRDSAMYRCASSKGGQANEKLFFGSGTQLSVL.

The chain recombines TRBV19 with TRBJ1-5; D call uncertain. The CDR3 spans 14 residues. Between the trimmed V and J ends, which lost 10 bases and 2 bases, there was a span of 15 bases. Germline CDR1 reads LNHDA; CDR2 reads SQIVND (reference sequence). The CDR3 here is CATTSIGGNQPQHF. CDR3 DNA: TGTGCCACCACTTCAATTGGTGGCAATCAGCCCCAGCATTTT.

The chain couples TRBV6-1 to TRBJ1-3, with 10 nucleotides matching TRBD1. Germline-derived CDR1 and CDR2 are MNHNS and SASEGT. The junction had 3 bases not matched to a gene; V was cut back by 3 bases and J by 4 bases. The CDR3 loop spans 15 amino acids. The CDR3 region is CASSEGDRGGNTIYF. The CDR3 DNA reads as TGTGCCAGCAGTGAGGGGGACAGGGGAGGAAACACCATATATTTT.

The V call is TRBV7-9, the J call TRBJ1-3; weak D call: TRBD1 (5 bases). Trimming pared 6 bases from V and 2 bases from J, leaving 11 bases between. The CDR3 spans 14 residues. The germline gives CDR1 SEHNR, CDR2 FQNEAQ (reference sequence). CDR3 in amino acids: CASSLQVAGNTIYF. CDR3 nucleotides: TGTGCCAGCAGTTTACAGGTCGCTGGAAACACCATATATTTT.

The rearrangement joins TRBV2 to TRBJ1-4, with TRBD1 identical over 8 bases. Looked up from germline, CDR1 is SNHLY and CDR2 is FYNNEI. The CDR3 extends over 15 amino acids. V lost 2 bases to trimming and J lost 7 bases; unmatched junction nucleotides: 6. Written as DNA, the CDR3 is TGTGCCAGCAGTGAACTTGGACAGGGCGGTGAAAAACTGTTTTTT. Amino acid sequence: CASSELGQGGEKLFF.

This chain's CDR3 is CASSRREENTEAFF. The CDR3 bases are TGTGCCAGCAGCCGGCGGGAGGAGAACACTGAAGCTTTCTTT. This chain joins TRBV5-4 and TRBJ1-1; D is ambiguous. Trimming stripped 4 bases from V and 1 base from J, with 11 bases between. Germline-derived CDR1 and CDR2 are SGHNT and YYREEE (reference sequence). The CDR3 runs to 14 residues.

A remark on this clone: The identical CDR3 is also encoded by other nucleotide sequences in the sample. This chain connects TRBV5-1 to TRBJ1-1; TRBD1 might be the D (5 bases). The ends were cut back, 0 bases at V and 4 bases at J, with 10 bases in the middle. Germline lookup yields CDR1 SGHRS and CDR2 YFSETQ. The length of the CDR3 is 14 residues. CDR3: CASSLAGGGTEAFF. The DNA for the CDR3 is TGCGCCAGCAGCTTGGCCGGGGGGGGCACTGAAGCTTTCTTT.

The rearrangement links TRBV9 to TRBJ1-1; the D gene is possibly TRBD1 (5 bases). CDR3 size: 12 residues. V lost 4 bases, J lost 10 bases, and 14 bases lay in between. CDR1 is SGDLS and CDR2 is YYNGEE in the germline V gene. CDR3 nucleotide sequence: TGTGCCAGCAGCCCCCAAGGCCAGGGAGCTTTCTTT. Its translation: CASSPQGQGAFF.

The chain is built from TRBV6-5 and TRBJ2-5; the match to TRBD2 covers 9 bases. Looked up from germline, CDR1 is MNHEY and CDR2 is SVGAGI. CDR3 length: 13 amino acids. Trimming removed 6 bases from V and 5 bases from J; junction bases left unmatched: 4. The CDR3 reads CASSQGLAETQYF. The CDR3 DNA reads as TGTGCCAGCAGCCAAGGACTAGCGGAGACCCAGTACTTC.

The rearrangement joins TRBV5-4 to TRBJ2-5, with D possibly TRBD2 on 7 matching bases. Deletions cut 0 bases from V and 5 bases from J, with 14 bases between. Per the germline V gene, CDR1 is SGHNT and CDR2 is YYREEE (reference sequence). The CDR3 has 15 amino acids. CDR3 bases: TGTGCCAGCAGCTTGGGGGGGGGAAGGGGGGAGACCCAGTACTTC. Protein sequence: CASSLGGGRGETQYF.